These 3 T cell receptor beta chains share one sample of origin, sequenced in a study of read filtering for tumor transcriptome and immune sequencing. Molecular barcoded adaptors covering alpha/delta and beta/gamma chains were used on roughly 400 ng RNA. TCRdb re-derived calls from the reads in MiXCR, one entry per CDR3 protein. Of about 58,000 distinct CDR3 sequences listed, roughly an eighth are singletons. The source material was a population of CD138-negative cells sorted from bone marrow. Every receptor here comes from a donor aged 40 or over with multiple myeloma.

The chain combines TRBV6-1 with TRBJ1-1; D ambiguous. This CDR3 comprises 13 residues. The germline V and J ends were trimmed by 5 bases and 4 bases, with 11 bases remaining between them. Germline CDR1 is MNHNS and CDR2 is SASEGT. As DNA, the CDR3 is TGTGCCAGCAGTTCCGGGCCGGCCACTGAAGCTTTCTTT. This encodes CASSSGPATEAFF.

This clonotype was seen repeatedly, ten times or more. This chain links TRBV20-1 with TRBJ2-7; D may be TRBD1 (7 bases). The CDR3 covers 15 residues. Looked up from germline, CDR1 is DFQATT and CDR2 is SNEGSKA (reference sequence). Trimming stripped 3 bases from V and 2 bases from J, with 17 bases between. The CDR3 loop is CSARDYQTGTYEQYF. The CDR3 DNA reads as TGCAGTGCTAGGGACTACCAGACAGGGACCTACGAGCAGTACTTC.

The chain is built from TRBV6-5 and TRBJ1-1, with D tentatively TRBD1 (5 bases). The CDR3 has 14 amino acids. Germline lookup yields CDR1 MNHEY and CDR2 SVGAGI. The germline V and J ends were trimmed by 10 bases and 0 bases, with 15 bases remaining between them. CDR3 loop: CATRRDEVNTEAFF. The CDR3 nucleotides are TGTGCCACCCGTCGGGACGAAGTGAACACTGAAGCTTTCTTT.